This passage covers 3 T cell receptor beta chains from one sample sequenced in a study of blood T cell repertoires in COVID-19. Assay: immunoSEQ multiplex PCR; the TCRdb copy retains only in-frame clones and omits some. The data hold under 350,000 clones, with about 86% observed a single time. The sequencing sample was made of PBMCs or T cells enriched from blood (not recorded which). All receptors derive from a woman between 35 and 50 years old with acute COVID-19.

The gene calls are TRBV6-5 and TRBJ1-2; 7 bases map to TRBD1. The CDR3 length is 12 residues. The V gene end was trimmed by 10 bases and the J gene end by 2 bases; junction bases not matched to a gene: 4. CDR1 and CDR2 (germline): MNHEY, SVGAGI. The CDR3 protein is CATETGNYGYTF. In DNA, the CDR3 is TGTGCCACCGAGACAGGGAACTATGGCTACACCTTC.

This CDR3 is CASSRNQVAKNIQYF. Here the CDR3 DNA reads TGCGCCAGCAGCCGGAATCAGGTAGCCAAAAACATTCAGTACTTC. This chain joins TRBV4-3 and TRBJ2-4; D gene ambiguous. Germline V gene sequence: CDR1 LGHNA, CDR2 YSLEER. Deletions cut 4 bases from V and 0 bases from J, with 10 bases between. The CDR3 runs to 15 residues.

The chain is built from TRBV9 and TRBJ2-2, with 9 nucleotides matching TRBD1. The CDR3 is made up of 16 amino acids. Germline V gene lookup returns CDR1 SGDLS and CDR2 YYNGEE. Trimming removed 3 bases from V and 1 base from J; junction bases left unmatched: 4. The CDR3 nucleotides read TGTGCCAGCAGCGCCGGGACAGGGAAGAACACCGGGGAGCTGTTTTTT. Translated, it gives CASSAGTGKNTGELFF.